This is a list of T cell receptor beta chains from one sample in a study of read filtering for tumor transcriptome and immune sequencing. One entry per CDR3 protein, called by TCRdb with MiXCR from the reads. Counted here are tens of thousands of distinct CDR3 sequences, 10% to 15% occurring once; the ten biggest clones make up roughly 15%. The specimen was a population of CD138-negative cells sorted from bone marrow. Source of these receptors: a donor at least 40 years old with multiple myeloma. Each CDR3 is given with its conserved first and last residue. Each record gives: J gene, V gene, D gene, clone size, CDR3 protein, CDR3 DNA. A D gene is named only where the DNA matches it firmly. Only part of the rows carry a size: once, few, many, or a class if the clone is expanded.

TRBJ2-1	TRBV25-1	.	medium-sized	CASSESAEEDNEQFF	TGTGCCAGCAGTGAATCAGCGGAAGAGGACAATGAGCAGTTCTTC
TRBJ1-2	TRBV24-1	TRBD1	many	CATRGGQGDGYTF	TGTGCCACCAGAGGTGGACAGGGTGATGGCTACACCTTC
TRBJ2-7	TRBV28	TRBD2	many	CASKVAGGLYEQYF	TGTGCCAGCAAAGTGGCGGGGGGGCTCTACGAGCAGTACTTC
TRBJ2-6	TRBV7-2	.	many	CASSFRAIGANVLTF	TGTGCCAGCAGCTTCCGGGCTATTGGGGCCAACGTCCTGACTTTC
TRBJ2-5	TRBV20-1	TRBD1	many	CSATPGQSQETQYF	TGCAGTGCCACACCGGGACAGAGTCAAGAGACCCAGTACTTC
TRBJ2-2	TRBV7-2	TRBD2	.	CASSSLAGSDGELFF	TGTGCCAGCAGCTCACTAGCGGGGTCCGACGGGGAGCTGTTTTTT
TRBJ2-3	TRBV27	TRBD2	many	CASSRSRLAGAVAADTQYF	TGTGCCAGCAGCCGGAGTCGGCTAGCGGGAGCGGTTGCGGCAGATACGCAGTATTTT
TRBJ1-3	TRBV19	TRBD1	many	CASSRDRSGNTIYF	TGTGCCAGTAGCCGGGACAGATCTGGAAACACCATATATTTT
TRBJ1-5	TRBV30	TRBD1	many	CAWSDMDRGKSNQPQHF	TGTGCCTGGAGCGATATGGACAGGGGGAAAAGCAATCAGCCCCAGCATTTT
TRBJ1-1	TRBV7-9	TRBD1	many	CASSPKRQGAATEAFF	TGTGCCAGCAGCCCCAAAAGACAGGGTGCGGCCACTGAAGCTTTCTTT
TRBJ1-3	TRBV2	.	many	CASSGPLGGSGNTIYF	TGTGCCAGCAGTGGCCCCTTAGGGGGCTCTGGAAACACCATATATTTT
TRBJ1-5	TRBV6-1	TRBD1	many	CANSPTGQGNQPQHF	TGTGCCAACAGCCCGACAGGGCAGGGCAATCAGCCCCAGCATTTT
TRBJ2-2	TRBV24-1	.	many	CATSDGSLSTGELFF	TGTGCCACCAGTGATGGGAGTCTTAGCACCGGGGAGCTGTTTTTT
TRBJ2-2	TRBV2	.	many	CASTRQTNTGELFF	TGTGCCAGCACCCGACAGACGAACACCGGGGAGCTGTTTTTT
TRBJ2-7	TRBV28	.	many	CASSPRAYEQYF	TGTGCCAGCAGTCCGAGAGCCTACGAGCAGTACTTC
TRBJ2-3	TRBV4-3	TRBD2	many	CASSQGAGGGTDTQYF	TGCGCCAGCAGCCAAGGGGCGGGAGGAGGCACAGATACGCAGTATTTT
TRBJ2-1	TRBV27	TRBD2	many	CASSSGLAGGGAYNEQFF	TGTGCCAGCAGTTCGGGACTAGCGGGAGGTGGGGCCTACAATGAGCAGTTCTTC
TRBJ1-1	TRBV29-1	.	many	CSVEERTEAFF	TGCAGCGTTGAAGAAAGGACTGAAGCTTTCTTT
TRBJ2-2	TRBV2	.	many	CASRVTESPGELFF	TGTGCCAGCAGGGTAACAGAGTCACCCGGGGAGCTGTTTTTT
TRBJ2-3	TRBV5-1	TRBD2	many	CASSVGTSTSTDTQYF	TGCGCCAGCAGCGTCGGGACTAGTACCAGCACAGATACGCAGTATTTT
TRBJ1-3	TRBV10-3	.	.	CAKGRENTIYF	TGTGCCAAGGGCAGGGAAAACACCATATATTTT
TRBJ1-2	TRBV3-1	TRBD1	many	CASSPGQGGNYGYTF	TGTGCCAGCAGCCCCGGACAGGGGGGGAACTATGGCTACACCTTC
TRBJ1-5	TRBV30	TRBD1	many	CAWRQGYNQPQHF	TGTGCCTGGCGACAGGGATACAATCAGCCCCAGCATTTT
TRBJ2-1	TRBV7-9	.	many	CASSLGRHNEQFF	TGTGCCAGCAGCTTAGGGCGGCACAATGAGCAGTTCTTC
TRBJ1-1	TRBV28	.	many	CASSLLTGGGTEAFF	TGTGCCAGCAGTTTATTAACTGGGGGGGGCACTGAAGCTTTCTTT
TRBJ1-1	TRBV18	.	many	CASSPPAGTEAFF	TGTGCCAGCTCACCACCGGCAGGCACTGAAGCTTTCTTT
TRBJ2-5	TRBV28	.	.	CASSYGLLKTQYF	TGTGCCAGCAGTTATGGGCTCTTGAAGACCCAGTACTTC
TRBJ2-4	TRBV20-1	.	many	CSAELRGLAKNIQYF	TGCAGTGCTGAGCTGAGGGGGTTAGCCAAAAACATTCAGTACTTC
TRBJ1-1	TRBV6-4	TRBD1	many	CASRGGYTTGAGTEAFF	TGTGCCAGCCGAGGCGGGTATACGACAGGGGCTGGCACTGAAGCTTTCTTT
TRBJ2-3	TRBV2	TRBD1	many	CASRRLQGPGTDTQYF	TGTGCCAGCAGGCGCCTACAGGGGCCGGGCACAGATACGCAGTATTTT
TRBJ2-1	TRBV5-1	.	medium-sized	CASTERPSYNEQFF	TGCGCCAGCACCGAACGACCCTCCTACAATGAGCAGTTCTTC
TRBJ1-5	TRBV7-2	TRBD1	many	CASSLEGQGFGQPQHF	TGTGCCAGCAGCTTAGAGGGACAGGGTTTCGGACAGCCCCAGCATTTT
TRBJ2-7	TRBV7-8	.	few	CASSLDYEQYF	TGTGCCAGCAGCCTCGACTACGAGCAGTACTTC
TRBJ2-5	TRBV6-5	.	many	CASSSPAWRETQYF	TGTGCCAGCAGTTCCCCGGCATGGAGGGAGACCCAGTACTTC
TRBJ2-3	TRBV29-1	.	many	CSAETGTDTQYF	TGCAGCGCTGAGACCGGAACAGATACGCAGTATTTT
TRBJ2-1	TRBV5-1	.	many	CASSFHPGVEQFF	TGCGCCAGCAGCTTCCACCCTGGGGTTGAGCAGTTCTTC
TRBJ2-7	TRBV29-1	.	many	CSVNLRGDYEQYF	TGCAGCGTTAACCTAAGGGGGGACTACGAGCAGTACTTC
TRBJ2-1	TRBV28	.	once	CTSWRVVYEQFF	TGTACCAGCTGGCGGGTGGTCTATGAGCAGTTCTTC
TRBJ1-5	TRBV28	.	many	CASFGGGGQPQHF	TGTGCCAGCTTTGGAGGGGGGGGTCAGCCCCAGCATTTT
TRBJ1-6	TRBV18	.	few	CASSDRNSPLHF	TGTGCCAGCTCCGACAGAAATTCACCCCTCCACTTT
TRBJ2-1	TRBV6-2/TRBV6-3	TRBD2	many	CASSSRLAGAVGQFF	TGTGCCAGCAGTTCTCGTCTAGCGGGTGCCGTGGGGCAGTTCTTC
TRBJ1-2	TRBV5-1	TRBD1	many	CASSLEHKGAYGYTF	TGCGCCAGCAGCTTGGAACACAAGGGGGCCTATGGCTACACCTTC
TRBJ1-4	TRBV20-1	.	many	CSASGMGPTEISTNEKLFF	TGCAGTGCTAGTGGGATGGGACCGACCGAAATTTCAACTAATGAAAAACTGTTTTTT
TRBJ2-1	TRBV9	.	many	CASNKEDWYNEQFF	TGTGCCAGCAACAAAGAGGACTGGTACAATGAGCAGTTCTTC
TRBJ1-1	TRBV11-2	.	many	CASSLTANFAEAFF	TGTGCCAGCAGCTTGACAGCCAATTTCGCTGAAGCTTTCTTT
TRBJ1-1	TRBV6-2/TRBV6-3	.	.	CASSSNTGSDTEAFF	TGTGCCAGCAGTTCTAATACAGGATCGGACACTGAAGCTTTCTTT
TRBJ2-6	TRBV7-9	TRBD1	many	CASGSGTDKSGANVLTF	TGTGCCAGCGGCTCCGGGACAGACAAGTCTGGGGCCAACGTCCTGACTTTC
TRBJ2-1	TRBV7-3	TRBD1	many	CASSPSRDSNEQFF	TGTGCCAGCAGCCCGTCCCGGGACAGCAATGAGCAGTTCTTC